The next 24 T cell receptor beta chains were all read from a single sample in a study of T cells in localized non-small cell lung cancer. Profiling relied on immunoSEQ multiplex PCR, and the TCRdb table lists in-frame clones only, not all of them. The sample holds around 21,000 clones, roughly 91% seen once. The starting material was peripheral blood, obtained before any cancer treatment. These receptor sequences come from a male donor at least 60 years old with stage I lung adenocarcinoma.

The gene calls are TRBV4-3 and TRBJ1-1; D perhaps matches TRBD1 (6 bases). V was trimmed by 2 bases and J by 9 bases, leaving 13 bases between them. This CDR3 is built from 13 residues. Germline V gene lookup returns CDR1 LGHNA and CDR2 YSLEER. CDR3 bases: TGCGCCAGCAGCCAACGGGACACATTAAAAGCTTTCTTT. Translation: CASSQRDTLKAFF.

The rearrangement joins TRBV10-3 to TRBJ1-4, with TRBD1 matching over 8 bases. Trimming at V came to 6 bases and at J to 4 bases, leaving 7 bases not matched to a gene. The CDR3 has 15 amino acids. CDR1 and CDR2 (germline): ENHRY, SYGVKD. As DNA, the CDR3 is TGTGCCATCAGCGACCGACAGGGGAGTAATGAAAAACTGTTTTTT. Amino acids: CAISDRQGSNEKLFF.

This clone was picked up a small number of times. This chain connects TRBV28 to TRBJ2-7, with unresolved D. Germline CDR1 reads MDHEN; CDR2 reads SYDVKM. The CDR3 consists of 14 residues. V gave up 6 bases and J gave up 2 bases, with 14 bases separating them. The CDR3 DNA reads TGTGCCAGCAGCCCCTGGACGGGCGCCTACGAGCAGTACTTC. Translated, it gives CASSPWTGAYEQYF.

The chain links TRBV7-2 to TRBJ1-2; TRBD1 agrees at 9 bases. The trim removed 4 bases at V and 5 bases at J, leaving 5 bases unmatched. From germline, CDR1 is SGHTA and CDR2 FQGNSA. The CDR3 extends over 14 amino acids. The CDR3 DNA reads as TGTGCCAGCAGCTCCCTCGGGACAGGGTATGGCTACACCTTC. Amino acid sequence: CASSSLGTGYGYTF.

The chain combines TRBV30 with TRBJ2-1; 10 nucleotides match TRBD2. The germline gives CDR1 GTSNPN, CDR2 SVGIG (reference sequence). There are 15 residues in the CDR3. Trimming removed 5 bases from V and 9 bases from J; junction bases left unmatched: 13. The CDR3 is CAWDSLGLAVTEQFF. Here the CDR3 DNA reads TGTGCCTGGGACTCTTTAGGACTAGCGGTAACTGAGCAGTTCTTC.

The chain recombines TRBV29-1 with TRBJ1-3; 7 positions match TRBD1. The CDR3 has 12 amino acids. CDR1 and CDR2 (germline): SQVTM, ANQGSEA. The CDR3 DNA reads TGCACCGCTCGGACAGGCGGAAACACCATATATTTT. Residues: CTARTGGNTIYF. The complete variable domain, with remaining parts taken from reference TRBV29-1 and TRBJ1-3, reads SAVISQKPSRDICQRGTSLTIQCQVDSQVTMMFWYRQQPGQSLTLIATANQGSEATYESGFVIDKFPISRPNLTFSTLTVSNMSPEDSSIYLCTARTGGNTIYFGEGSWLTVV.

The chain joins TRBV9 to TRBJ2-1, with 9 nucleotides matching TRBD2. CDR1 and CDR2 (germline): SGDLS, YYNGEE. The ends lost 0 bases at V and 0 bases at J; junction bases unmatched: 4. CDR3 length: 17 residues. DNA for the CDR3: TGTGCCAGCAGCGTAGGAGGGACTAGCCTCTCCTACAATGAGCAGTTCTTC. Its translation is CASSVGGTSLSYNEQFF.

The chain carries TRBV7-3 and TRBJ1-1; D perhaps matches TRBD1 (5 bases). The CDR3 is 14 residues long. CDR1 and CDR2 (germline): SGHTA, FQGTGA. Trimming took off 3 bases at V and 5 bases at J, with 13 bases between the two ends. The CDR3 sequence: CASSLTGEGTEAFF. The CDR3 nucleotides are TGTGCCAGCAGCTTGACGGGGGAAGGTACTGAAGCTTTCTTT.

Points on this clone: Relative to the germline gene, one junction end is altered; a read error may explain this. The chain uses TRBV14 and TRBJ1-1; D is uncertain. Germline CDR1 reads SGHDN; CDR2 reads FVKESK. The CDR3 is 12 amino acids. This CDR3 reads CASSQGNTEAFF. DNA of the CDR3: TGTGCCAGCAGTCAAGGGAACACTGAAGCTTTCTTT.

V is TRBV28 and J is TRBJ1-5; D might be TRBD1 (5 bases). Germline V lookup: CDR1 MDHEN, CDR2 SYDVKM. Trimming left V 3 bases short and J 5 bases short, with 11 bases between. This CDR3 region has 14 residues. The DNA for the CDR3 is TGTGCCAGCAGTTTTGGCCGGGGCTATCAGCCCCAGCATTTT. It translates to CASSFGRGYQPQHF. Looking up the rest from reference TRBV28 and TRBJ1-5 gives the full variable domain: DVKVTQSSRYLVKRTGEKVFLECVQDMDHENMFWYRQDPGLGLRLIYFSYDVKMKEKGDIPEGYSVSREKKERFSLILESASTNQTSMYLCASSFGRGYQPQHFGDGTRLSIL.

The genes are TRBV6-5 and TRBJ2-7; TRBD1 is a possible D gene (5 bases). Trimming took 0 bases from V and 4 from J, leaving 16 bases between them. Germline values: CDR1 MNHEY, CDR2 SVGAGI. CDR3 length: 16 amino acids. Here the CDR3 DNA reads TGTGCCAGCAGTTACTCGGGGCAGGGCATCGGGTACGAGCAGTACTTC. Translated, it gives CASSYSGQGIGYEQYF.

This clone appeared once. The rearrangement uses TRBV15 and TRBJ1-1; D ambiguous. Germline CDR1 reads LNHNV; CDR2 reads YYDKDF (reference sequence). The V and J ends lost 0 bases and 7 bases respectively, with 9 bases between them. The CDR3 has 13 residues. DNA of the CDR3: TGTGCCACCAGCAGAGATTTCACTAATGAAGCTTTCTTT. Translated: CATSRDFTNEAFF.

The DNA for the CDR3 is TGTGCCAGCAGTCCCGGACGGTCGAGCTCCTACGAGCAGTACTTC. Its protein product is CASSPGRSSSYEQYF. The chain uses TRBV25-1 and TRBJ2-7; no clear D. The germline gives CDR1 MGHDK, CDR2 SYGVNS. With 5 bases removed from V and 0 bases from J, the gap between germline ends came to 14 bases. The CDR3 is made up of 15 amino acids.

CDR3 region: CSTGLRNGYTF. The CDR3 bases are TGCAGCACCGGATTAAGGAATGGCTACACCTTC. This chain links TRBV29-1 with TRBJ1-2; D gene uncertain. V was shortened by 8 bases and J by 6 bases, with 13 bases between the two germline ends. The germline gives CDR1 SQVTM, CDR2 ANQGSEA. This CDR3 has 11 amino acids.

The chain links TRBV18 to TRBJ1-4; D uncertain. Trimming pared 2 bases from V and 12 bases from J, leaving 13 bases between. The CDR3 consists of 13 residues. CDR1 is KGHSH and CDR2 is LQKENI in the germline V gene. Written as DNA, the CDR3 is TGTGCCAGCTCACCAAGGGCCGGTGAGGAACTGTTTTTT. It encodes CASSPRAGEELFF.

The chain uses TRBV5-5 and TRBJ2-5; perhaps TRBD2 as D (7 bases). Germline CDR1 is SGHKS and CDR2 is YYEKEE (reference sequence). Trimming took 4 bases from V and 1 from J, leaving 14 bases between them. The length of the CDR3 is 15 residues. CDR3 region: CASSPGRGLQETQYF. For the CDR3, the DNA is TGTGCCAGCAGCCCCGGGCGGGGGCTCCAAGAGACCCAGTACTTC.

V usage is TRBV30 and J usage is TRBJ2-7, with D possibly TRBD2 on 6 matching bases. This CDR3 region has 14 residues. CDR1 and CDR2 from the germline V gene are GTSNPN and SVGIG (reference sequence). Trimming left V 0 bases short and J 2 bases short, with 11 bases between. CDR3 nucleotides: TGTGCCTGGAGTGTACCGGGGAGGACCTACGAGCAGTACTTC. It yields the protein CAWSVPGRTYEQYF.

The chain uses TRBV19 and TRBJ2-1; D might be TRBD1 or TRBD2, each matching 5 bases. From germline, CDR1 is LNHDA and CDR2 SQIVND (reference sequence). The V end lost 3 bases, the J end lost 9 bases, and 15 bases lay between the germline ends. The CDR3 has 14 residues. CDR3 nucleotides: TGTGCCAGTAGTATGGGGTGGCTTGGGGGTGAGCAGTTCTTC. Protein product: CASSMGWLGGEQFF.

CDR3 residues: CASSSGSAGAYNEQFF. Here the CDR3 DNA reads TGCGCCAGCAGCTCGGGTTCGGCGGGGGCATACAATGAGCAGTTCTTC. This chain connects TRBV5-1 to TRBJ2-1; maybe TRBD2 (7 bases). The CDR3 is made up of 16 amino acids. Trimming cost V 3 bases and J 4 bases, with 17 bases left between them. Germline V gene data show CDR1 as SGHRS and CDR2 as YFSETQ.

V is TRBV19 and J is TRBJ2-2; D is unclear. This CDR3 is 12 amino acids long. The V and J ends lost 4 bases and 5 bases respectively, with 5 bases between them. Germline CDR1 reads LNHDA; CDR2 reads SQIVND (reference sequence). CDR3 DNA sequence: TGTGCCAGTAGTAGCTTAACCGGGGAGCTGTTTTTT. This sequence encodes CASSSLTGELFF.

CDR3 region: CASSQVVGTGEKLFF. CDR3 DNA: TGCGCCAGCAGCCAAGTTGTAGGGACAGGAGAAAAACTGTTTTTT. V usage is TRBV4-3 and J usage is TRBJ1-4, with 8 bases matching TRBD1. Germline V CDR1 and CDR2: LGHNA, YSLEER. The CDR3 consists of 15 residues. V was clipped by 1 base and J by 8 bases; unmatched bases: 6.

The chain links TRBV28 to TRBJ1-2; TRBD1 is a possible D gene (6 bases). From germline, CDR1 is MDHEN and CDR2 SYDVKM. Trimming shortened V by 3 bases and J by 4 bases, and 15 bases separated the two germline ends. This CDR3 comprises 15 residues. DNA for the CDR3: TGTGCCAGCAGTTTGATCGGGGGCGAGTTCTATGGCTACACCTTC. This gives the protein CASSLIGGEFYGYTF.

The chain carries TRBV29-1 and TRBJ2-7, with 10 bases that match TRBD1. The CDR3 runs 14 residues. Germline-derived CDR1 and CDR2 are SQVTM and ANQGSEA. V lost 6 bases and J lost 0; bases outside the gene matches: 5. Here the CDR3 reads CSVETGGASYEQYF. The CDR3 nucleotides are TGCAGCGTAGAGACAGGGGGCGCCTCCTACGAGCAGTACTTC.

The rearrangement uses TRBV19 and TRBJ1-5; TRBD1 matches 7 bases. Germline assignment: CDR1 LNHDA and CDR2 SQIVND (reference sequence). The CDR3 has 13 amino acids. J was trimmed by 7 bases and V by 6 bases; bases with no gene match: 6. The CDR3 spells CASSGQARQPQHF. In nucleotides, the CDR3 is TGTGCCAGTAGCGGACAGGCTCGACAGCCCCAGCATTTT.